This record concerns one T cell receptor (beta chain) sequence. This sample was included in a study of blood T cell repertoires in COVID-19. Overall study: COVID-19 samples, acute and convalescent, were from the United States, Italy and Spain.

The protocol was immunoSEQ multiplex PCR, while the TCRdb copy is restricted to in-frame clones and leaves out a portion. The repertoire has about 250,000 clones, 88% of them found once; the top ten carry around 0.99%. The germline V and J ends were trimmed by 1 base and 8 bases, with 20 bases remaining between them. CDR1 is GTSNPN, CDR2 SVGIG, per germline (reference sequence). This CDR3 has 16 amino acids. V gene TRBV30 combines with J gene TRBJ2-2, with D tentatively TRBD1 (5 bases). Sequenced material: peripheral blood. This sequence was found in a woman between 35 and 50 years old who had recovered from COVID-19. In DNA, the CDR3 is TGTGCCTGGAGTGGGCCCCCGGGCCTCAAGGGGGGGGAGCTGTTTTTT. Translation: CAWSGPPGLKGGELFF.